One and the same sample provided the 29 T cell receptor beta chains below, sequenced in a study of cytomegalovirus exposure and HLA in healthy donors. Sequenced by immunoSEQ multiplex PCR; TCRdb stores in-frame clones only, minus some. Altogether tens of thousands of clones are present, about 91% being singletons, with the ten largest covering almost 1.5%. The specimen was PBMCs. All receptors derive from a man between 18 and 35 years old in good health and CMV-seronegative.

The J gene is TRBJ2-7, the V gene TRBV2, with a possible D match to TRBD1 (6 bases). This CDR3 is built from 14 residues. Germline assignment: CDR1 SNHLY and CDR2 FYNNEI. Deletions cut 6 bases from V and 3 bases from J, with 15 bases between. The CDR3 coding sequence is TGTGCCAGCAGCAATTCCGACAGGATCTACGAGCAGTACTTC. Translated, it gives CASSNSDRIYEQYF.

The CDR3 reads CASSVKAGKGEQYF. The CDR3 nucleotides are TGCGCCAGCAGCGTAAAAGCGGGAAAGGGCGAGCAGTACTTC. The J gene is TRBJ2-7, the V gene TRBV5-1, with TRBD2 matching 7 bases. The V gene's germline CDR1 is SGHRS and CDR2 YFSETQ. V shed 4 bases and J 6 bases; nucleotides not matched to a gene: 10. This CDR3 spans 14 amino acids.

This chain connects TRBV9 to TRBJ2-5; 9 bases agree with TRBD2. From germline, CDR1 is SGDLS and CDR2 YYNGEE. The CDR3 contains 15 residues. V was pared by 0 bases and J by 3 bases, with 3 bases of the junction left unmatched. The CDR3 sequence: CASSVAPSGEETQYF. CDR3 in DNA: TGTGCCAGCAGCGTAGCCCCTAGCGGGGAAGAGACCCAGTACTTC.

This CDR3 is CASSLRDREETQYF. CDR3 in DNA: TGCGCCAGCAGCCTCCGGGACAGGGAAGAGACCCAGTACTTC. This chain connects TRBV5-1 to TRBJ2-5, with 9 positions matching TRBD1. Trimming took 4 bases from V and 3 from J; bases not matched to a gene: 4. Germline CDR1 SGHRS, CDR2 YFSETQ. The CDR3 totals 14 residues. The full variable domain, its missing parts supplied by reference TRBV5-1 and TRBJ2-5, is KAGVTQTPRYLIKTRGQQVTLSCSPISGHRSVSWYQQTPGQGLQFLFEYFSETQRNKGNFPGRFSGRQFSNSRSEMNVSTLELGDSALYLCASSLRDREETQYFGPGTRLLVL.

The CDR3 spells CASSLRPGRHHGTADSPYEQYF. The CDR3 DNA reads TGTGCCAGCAGCCTTCGACCCGGTAGGCATCATGGGACAGCAGACTCTCCCTACGAGCAGTACTTC. This rearrangement joins TRBV21-1 to TRBJ2-7; the table assigns TRBD1, which was not confirmed against the DNA. TRBV21-1 is marked as a pseudogene. This CDR3 is 22 amino acids long.

J is TRBJ1-1 and V is TRBV9; no reliable D call. Germline CDR1 SGDLS, CDR2 YYNGEE. V was clipped by 0 bases and J by 0 bases, with 12 bases between them. CDR3 length: 16 amino acids. CDR3 nucleotides: TGTGCCAGCAGCGTAGTAGGTGGCGGTCTGAACACTGAAGCTTTCTTT. As protein: CASSVVGGGLNTEAFF.

The chain recombines TRBV18 with TRBJ1-2; D possibly corresponds to TRBD1 (6 bases). This CDR3 has 16 residues. Germline V gene sequence: CDR1 KGHSH, CDR2 LQKENI. With 2 bases removed from V and 2 bases from J, the gap between germline ends came to 15 bases. This CDR3 reads CASSPGPGGRNYGYTF. The CDR3 DNA reads TGTGCCAGCTCACCAGGTCCTGGGGGCAGGAACTATGGCTACACCTTC.

V gene TRBV2 combines with J gene TRBJ2-3; no reliable D call. Germline CDR1 and CDR2: SNHLY and FYNNEI. V shed 9 bases and J shed 0 bases, with 10 bases lying between them. This CDR3 is 13 amino acids long. The CDR3 DNA is TGTGCCAGTTGGAGCGTTAGCACAGATACGCAGTATTTT. It encodes CASWSVSTDTQYF.

The chain joins TRBV27 to TRBJ2-1, with 11 nucleotides matching TRBD2. The CDR3 has 17 amino acids. The V gene's germline CDR1 is MNHEY and CDR2 SMNVEV (reference sequence). V trimming: 4 bases; J trimming: 3 bases; junction bases outside the gene matches: 8. The CDR3 DNA sequence: TGTGCCAGCAGTTCTCCAGGGACTAGCGGATACTACAATGAGCAGTTCTTC. As protein: CASSSPGTSGYYNEQFF.

The V call is TRBV29-1, the J call TRBJ2-7; 9 nucleotides match TRBD1. Trimming removed 6 bases from V and 5 bases from J; junction bases left unmatched: 5. CDR1 and CDR2 from the germline V gene are SQVTM and ANQGSEA. The CDR3 runs to 12 residues. For the CDR3, the DNA is TGCAGCGTCTCGACAGGGGGGGACGAGCAGTACTTC. The encoded protein is CSVSTGGDEQYF.

CDR3: CASSPTGDYEQYF. For the CDR3, the DNA is TGTGCCAGCTCACCGACAGGGGACTACGAGCAGTACTTC. The rearrangement joins TRBV18 to TRBJ2-7, with 8 bases fitting TRBD1. Germline CDR1 and CDR2: KGHSH and LQKENI. Losses at the gene ends were 3 bases for V and 3 bases for J; bases not matched to a gene: 1. The length of the CDR3 is 13 residues.

The chain couples TRBV11-2 to TRBJ2-1, with D maybe TRBD2 (5 bases). CDR1 is SGHAT, CDR2 FQNNGV, per germline. The V and J ends lost 2 bases and 8 bases respectively, with 16 bases between them. The CDR3 is 15 residues long. CDR3: CASSLTSAGSYEQFF. DNA of the CDR3: TGTGCCAGCAGCTTAACGAGTGCGGGCAGCTATGAGCAGTTCTTC.

This chain connects TRBV6-1 to TRBJ2-5; 7 bases are shared with TRBD2. Germline V gene lookup returns CDR1 MNHNS and CDR2 SASEGT. V was pared by 1 base and J by 5 bases, with 4 bases of the junction left unmatched. This CDR3 is 14 amino acids long. CDR3 coding DNA: TGTGCCAGCAGTGAAGGGGGCGGGGGTGAGACCCAGTACTTC. Amino acid sequence: CASSEGGGGETQYF.

The CDR3 sequence is CASRAGTASYNEQFF. In DNA, the CDR3 is TGTGCCAGCAGGGCCGGGACAGCCTCTTACAATGAGCAGTTCTTC. V and J are TRBV11-2 and TRBJ2-1, with 7 bases aligning to TRBD1. The V gene's germline CDR1 is SGHAT and CDR2 FQNNGV. V lost 6 bases, J lost 4 bases, and 9 bases stayed unmatched. This CDR3 is 15 amino acids long.

Written as DNA, the CDR3 is TGTGCCAGCAGTTCCCAGGGGGCTCCGGACGAAAAACTGTTTTTT. This codes for CASSSQGAPDEKLFF. V gene TRBV28 combines with J gene TRBJ1-4; 8 bases line up with TRBD1. There are 15 residues in the CDR3. Germline V gene sequence: CDR1 MDHEN, CDR2 SYDVKM. Unmatched junction bases numbered 9, after V lost 4 bases and J lost 8 bases.

CDR3 DNA: TGTGCCAGTAGTATTTCGGGACTAGCGGGCCCGAAAGAGACCCAGTACTTC. As protein: CASSISGLAGPKETQYF. The gene calls are TRBV19 and TRBJ2-5, with 12 bases that match TRBD2. Unmatched junction bases numbered 8, after V lost 3 bases and J lost 3 bases. CDR3 length equals 17 residues. Germline V gives CDR1 LNHDA, CDR2 SQIVND (reference sequence). The complete variable domain, with remaining parts taken from reference TRBV19 and TRBJ2-5, reads DGGITQSPKYLFRKEGQNVTLSCEQNLNHDAMYWYRQDPGQGLRLIYYSQIVNDFQKGDIAEGYSVSREKKESFPLTVTSAQKNPTAFYLCASSISGLAGPKETQYFGPGTRLLVL.

The J gene is TRBJ2-5, the V gene TRBV11-3; 10 nucleotides agree with TRBD1. V lost 5 bases to trimming and J lost 5 bases; unmatched junction nucleotides: 8. Germline V gene lookup returns CDR1 SGHNT and CDR2 YENEEA. The CDR3 extends over 15 amino acids. CDR3 DNA sequence: TGTGCCAGCAGCACTCGGGACAGGGGAGGGGAGACCCAGTACTTC. Translation: CASSTRDRGGETQYF. Together with reference TRBV11-3 and TRBJ2-5, the CDR3 gives the full variable domain: EAGVVQSPRYKIIEKKQPVAFWCNPISGHNTLYWYLQNLGQGPELLIRYENEEAVDDSQLPKDRFSAERLKGVDSTLKIQPAELGDSAVYLCASSTRDRGGETQYFGPGTRLLVL.

The chain couples TRBV4-3 to TRBJ2-1; 10 positions match TRBD2. V dropped 0 bases and J dropped 4; count of bases not matched to a gene: 9. The CDR3 runs 18 residues. Germline CDR1 is LGHNA and CDR2 is YSLEER. Written as DNA, the CDR3 is TGCGCCAGCAGCCAAGATGTCCCGGGACTAGCGACATACAATGAGCAGTTCTTC. This sequence encodes CASSQDVPGLATYNEQFF.

The chain is built from TRBV27 and TRBJ1-2; D ambiguous. Trimming took 0 bases from V and 7 from J, leaving 15 bases between them. Per the germline V gene, CDR1 is MNHEY and CDR2 is SMNVEV (reference sequence). CDR3 length: 15 amino acids. DNA of the CDR3: TGTGCCAGCAGTTTATCCCGGGTGTCGGGAGGTGGCTACACCTTC. This encodes CASSLSRVSGGGYTF.

The V call is TRBV27, the J call TRBJ1-2; 12 positions match TRBD1. Germline trimming cut 5 bases from V and 5 bases from J; bases unmatched to any gene: 6. Looked up from germline, CDR1 is MNHEY and CDR2 is SMNVEV (reference sequence). The CDR3 totals 15 residues. CDR3 sequence (DNA): TGTGCCAGCAGTGAGGGACAGGGGGCTTGGTATGGCTACACCTTC. Translated, it gives CASSEGQGAWYGYTF.

V gene TRBV11-3 combines with J gene TRBJ2-2, with D unresolved. Trimming took 2 bases from V and 0 from J, leaving 7 bases between them. Germline assignment: CDR1 SGHNT and CDR2 YENEEA. The CDR3 is 15 residues long. The chain's CDR3 is CASSLTEPNTGELFF. Written as DNA, the CDR3 is TGTGCCAGCAGCTTAACAGAGCCGAACACCGGGGAGCTGTTTTTT.

This clone occurred once. The chain combines TRBV18 with TRBJ1-5, with 7 bases that match TRBD1. With 6 bases clipped from V and 4 bases from J, the junction kept 9 bases outside the gene matches. This CDR3 has 15 amino acids. Per germline, CDR1 KGHSH and CDR2 LQKENI. CDR3 sequence reads: CASSRSTGENQPQHF. DNA of the CDR3: TGTGCCAGCTCTCGTAGTACAGGGGAGAATCAGCCCCAGCATTTT.

The chain links TRBV5-1 to TRBJ2-6; D call uncertain. Germline loops: CDR1 SGHRS, CDR2 YFSETQ. The CDR3 has 16 amino acids. The ends were cut back, 4 bases at V and 4 bases at J, with 15 bases in the middle. CDR3 residues: CASSLTNYSGANVLTF. The CDR3 DNA is TGCGCCAGCAGCCTAACGAATTACTCCGGGGCCAACGTCCTGACTTTC.

This chain uses TRBV6-1 with TRBJ2-7, with D unclear. CDR1 is MNHNS and CDR2 is SASEGT in the germline V gene. The CDR3 consists of 16 residues. V was shortened by 4 bases and J by 0 bases, with 16 bases between the two germline ends. The CDR3 loop is CASSGLLRLVSYEQYF. As DNA, the CDR3 is TGTGCCAGCAGTGGCCTCTTGCGGCTCGTCTCCTACGAGCAGTACTTC.

The V and J genes are TRBV9 and TRBJ2-7; 7 nucleotides agree with TRBD2. The ends lost 0 bases at V and 4 bases at J; junction bases unmatched: 7. The V gene's germline CDR1 is SGDLS and CDR2 YYNGEE. CDR3 length: 15 amino acids. CDR3 nucleotide sequence: TGTGCCAGCAGCGTAGGGGGGGGAGCCCTTTACGAGCAGTACTTC. Amino acid sequence: CASSVGGGALYEQYF.

This chain connects TRBV4-2 to TRBJ2-5; 9 positions match TRBD1. V dropped 1 base and J dropped 5; count of bases not matched to a gene: 8. The CDR3 is 16 residues long. Germline V gene data show CDR1 as LGHNA and CDR2 as YNFKEQ. DNA of the CDR3: TGTGCCAGCAGCCAAGGTCTACAGGGGGCCCGGGAGACCCAGTACTTC. Translated: CASSQGLQGARETQYF.

The rearrangement uses TRBV27 and TRBJ2-7, with TRBD2 matching over 8 bases. V dropped 5 bases and J dropped 6; count of bases not matched to a gene: 9. CDR1 and CDR2 from the germline V gene are MNHEY and SMNVEV (reference sequence). The CDR3 is 14 residues long. As DNA, the CDR3 is TGTGCCAGCAGTGTTAGCGGGGTTCCCTCCGAGCAGTACTTC. Translation gives CASSVSGVPSEQYF.

The V call is TRBV27, the J call TRBJ2-3; D possibly corresponds to TRBD2 (6 bases). Germline CDR1 is MNHEY and CDR2 is SMNVEV (reference sequence). With 7 bases removed from V and 0 bases from J, the gap between germline ends came to 14 bases. This CDR3 is built from 15 residues. The CDR3 DNA sequence: TGTGCCAGCACCTTCCTAGCGACTAGCACAGATACGCAGTATTTT. It yields the protein CASTFLATSTDTQYF.

This sequence joins TRBV10-3 and TRBJ1-2; no clear D gene. The CDR3 spans 15 residues. CDR1 is ENHRY and CDR2 is SYGVKD in the germline V gene. Trimming cost V 2 bases and J 7 bases, with 17 bases left between them. DNA of the CDR3: TGTGCCATCAGTGAGGTGGCGGTTCCCCCTCGTGGCTACACCTTC. The encoded protein is CAISEVAVPPRGYTF.